Below, 8 T cell receptor beta chains from the same sample are listed, as sequenced in a study of response to subunit inactivated influenza vaccine. TCRdb re-called the RT-PCR reads through MiXCR, storing one row per CDR3 protein. The sample contains 450,000 to 600,000 distinct CDR3 sequences, under 8.5% of which appear only once. Material: PBMCs from blood, obtained about 23 months after vaccination. The receptors here all came from a man between 50 and 69 years old who received an inactivated influenza vaccine.

This clonotype was picked up a small number of times. The rearrangement joins TRBV9 to TRBJ2-5; TRBD1 is a possible D gene (5 bases). Trimming pared 3 bases from V and 4 bases from J, leaving 13 bases between. Germline V CDR1 and CDR2: SGDLS, YYNGEE. This CDR3 is 14 amino acids long. CDR3 sequence (DNA): TGTGCCAGCAGCGACCGGACAACGGGAGAGACCCAGTACTTC. Amino acids: CASSDRTTGETQYF.

The rearrangement links TRBV6-5 to TRBJ2-1; D perhaps matches TRBD1 (6 bases). V was cut by 4 bases and J by 5 bases, with 12 bases left in between. Germline V gene sequence: CDR1 MNHEY, CDR2 SVGAGI. The length of the CDR3 is 14 residues. The CDR3 region is CASSFYGTHNEQFF. CDR3 nucleotide sequence: TGTGCCAGCAGTTTCTACGGGACACACAATGAGCAGTTCTTC.

This clonotype was observed a few times. The J gene is TRBJ2-3, the V gene TRBV20-1, with D maybe TRBD2 (6 bases). Trimming removed 6 bases at V and 4 bases at J, with 23 bases between. CDR3 length: 16 residues. Germline V gene sequence: CDR1 DFQATT, CDR2 SNEGSKA (reference sequence). CDR3 nucleotides: TGCAGTGCGATGACCCCGGGACTCGTTCTGTCAGATACGCAGTATTTT. It yields the protein CSAMTPGLVLSDTQYF.

This clonotype was detected many times. The chain is built from TRBV7-9 and TRBJ2-7; D ambiguous. This CDR3 region has 13 residues. Germline V CDR1 and CDR2: SEHNR, FQNEAQ (reference sequence). The V gene lost 5 bases and the J gene lost 3 bases, with 11 bases spanning the gap. CDR3 nucleotides: TGTGCCAGCAGCCCTCCGGGTGGCTACGAGCAGTACTTC. Protein: CASSPPGGYEQYF.

This clonotype showed up many times. This chain connects TRBV5-1 to TRBJ1-1, with 7 nucleotides matching TRBD1. The CDR3 is 15 amino acids. Germline-derived CDR1 and CDR2 are SGHRS and YFSETQ. J gave up 2 bases and V 2 bases, and 6 bases lay outside the gene matches. The CDR3 DNA sequence: TGCGCCAGCAGCTTAGCCGGGACAGTTAACACTGAAGCTTTCTTT. Its protein is CASSLAGTVNTEAFF.

This clonotype appeared a few times. This chain uses TRBV24-1 with TRBJ2-5; 7 bases line up with TRBD1. This CDR3 has 15 residues. Germline V gene lookup returns CDR1 KGHDR and CDR2 SFDVKD. V lost 4 bases and J lost 1; bases outside the gene matches: 5. The CDR3 nucleotides are TGTGCCACCAGTGAGATCACAGGGGCCCAAGAGACCCAGTACTTC. It specifies CATSEITGAQETQYF.

This clonotype was found a few times. The chain joins TRBV12-3 or TRBV12-4 to TRBJ1-2, with D perhaps matching TRBD1 (5 bases). V was clipped by 6 bases and J by 2 bases, with 16 bases between them. The CDR3 totals 15 residues. In DNA, the CDR3 is TGTGCCAGCAGCCCCTCTGGCAGGGCGAACTATGGCTACACCTTC. Translated: CASSPSGRANYGYTF.

This clonotype was detected many times. CDR3 loop: CASSPGTYSNQPQHF. CDR3 coding DNA: TGTGCCAGCAGTCCCGGGACCTATAGCAATCAGCCCCAGCATTTT. V and J are TRBV6-1 and TRBJ1-5; maybe TRBD1 (5 bases). Trimming pared 5 bases from V and 0 bases from J, leaving 11 bases between. The CDR3 is 15 amino acids. Germline CDR1 is MNHNS and CDR2 is SASEGT.